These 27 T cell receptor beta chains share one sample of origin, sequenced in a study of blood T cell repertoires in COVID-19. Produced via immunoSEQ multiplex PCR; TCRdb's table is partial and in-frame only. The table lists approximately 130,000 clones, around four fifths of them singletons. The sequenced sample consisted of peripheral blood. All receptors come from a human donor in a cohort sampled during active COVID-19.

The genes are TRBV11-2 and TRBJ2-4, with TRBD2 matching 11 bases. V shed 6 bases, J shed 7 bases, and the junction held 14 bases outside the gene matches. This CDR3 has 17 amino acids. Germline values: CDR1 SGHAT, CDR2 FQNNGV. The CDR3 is CASSERLLAGGGNIQYF. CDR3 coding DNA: TGTGCCAGCAGTGAAAGACTCCTAGCGGGGGGCGGCAACATTCAGTACTTC. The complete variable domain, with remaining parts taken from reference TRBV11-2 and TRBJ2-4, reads EAGVAQSPRYKIIEKRQSVAFWCNPISGHATLYWYQQILGQGPKLLIQFQNNGVVDDSQLPKDRFSAERLKGVDSTLKIQPAKLEDSAVYLCASSERLLAGGGNIQYFGAGTRLSVL.

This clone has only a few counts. CDR3 loop: CASSKDGTGAFSTDTQYF. The CDR3 coding sequence is TGTGCCAGCAGTAAAGACGGGACAGGGGCCTTTAGCACAGATACGCAGTATTTT. This chain joins TRBV6-4 and TRBJ2-3; TRBD1 aligns across 10 bases. Germline-derived CDR1 and CDR2 are MRHNA and SNTAGT. Losses at the gene ends were 5 bases for V and 0 bases for J; bases not matched to a gene: 11. The CDR3 consists of 18 residues.

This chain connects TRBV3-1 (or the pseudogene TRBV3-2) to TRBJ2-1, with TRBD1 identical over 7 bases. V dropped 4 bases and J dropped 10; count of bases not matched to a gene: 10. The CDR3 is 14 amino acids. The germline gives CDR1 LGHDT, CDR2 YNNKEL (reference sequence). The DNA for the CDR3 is TGTGCCAGCAGCCCCCCTCGGACAGGAAGGGAGCAGTTCTTC. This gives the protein CASSPPRTGREQFF.

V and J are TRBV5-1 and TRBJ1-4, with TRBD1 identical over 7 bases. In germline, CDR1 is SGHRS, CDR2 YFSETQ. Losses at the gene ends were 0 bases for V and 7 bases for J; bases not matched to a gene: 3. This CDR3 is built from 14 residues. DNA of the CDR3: TGCGCCAGCAGCTTGGGGACAGGTGTTGAAAAACTGTTTTTT. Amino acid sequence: CASSLGTGVEKLFF.

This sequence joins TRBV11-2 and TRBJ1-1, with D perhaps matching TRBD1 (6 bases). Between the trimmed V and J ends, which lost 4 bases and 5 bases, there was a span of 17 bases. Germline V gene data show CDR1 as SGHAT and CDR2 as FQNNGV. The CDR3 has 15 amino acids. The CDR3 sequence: CASSSDRLSGTEAFF. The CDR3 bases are TGTGCCAGCAGCTCCGACAGGCTCTCTGGGACTGAAGCTTTCTTT. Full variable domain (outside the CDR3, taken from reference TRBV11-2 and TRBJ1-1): EAGVAQSPRYKIIEKRQSVAFWCNPISGHATLYWYQQILGQGPKLLIQFQNNGVVDDSQLPKDRFSAERLKGVDSTLKIQPAKLEDSAVYLCASSSDRLSGTEAFFGQGTRLTVV.

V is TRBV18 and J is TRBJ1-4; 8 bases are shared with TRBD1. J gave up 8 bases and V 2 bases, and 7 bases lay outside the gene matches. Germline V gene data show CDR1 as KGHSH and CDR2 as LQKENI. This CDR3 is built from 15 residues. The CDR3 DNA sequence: TGTGCCAGCTCACCAACCCCGGACAGGGCCGAAAAACTGTTTTTT. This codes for CASSPTPDRAEKLFF. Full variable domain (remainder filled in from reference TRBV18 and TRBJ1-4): NAGVMQNPRHLVRRRGQEARLRCSPMKGHSHVYWYRQLPEEGLKFMVYLQKENIIDESGMPKERFSAEFPKEGPSILRIQQVVRGDSAAYFCASSPTPDRAEKLFFGSGTQLSVL.

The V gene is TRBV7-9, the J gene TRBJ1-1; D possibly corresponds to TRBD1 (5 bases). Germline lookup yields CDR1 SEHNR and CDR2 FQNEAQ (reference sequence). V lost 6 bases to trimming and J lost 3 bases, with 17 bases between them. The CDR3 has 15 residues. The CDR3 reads CASSWPGGGDTEAFF. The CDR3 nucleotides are TGTGCCAGCAGTTGGCCTGGGGGAGGCGACACTGAAGCTTTCTTT.

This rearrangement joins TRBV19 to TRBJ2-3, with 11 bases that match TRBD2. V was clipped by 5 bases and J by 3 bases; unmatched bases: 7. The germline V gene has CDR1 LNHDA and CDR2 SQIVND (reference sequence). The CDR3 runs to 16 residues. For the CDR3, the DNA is TGTGCCAGTAGTCTCACTAGCGGGGGTCGTACAGATACGCAGTATTTT. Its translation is CASSLTSGGRTDTQYF.

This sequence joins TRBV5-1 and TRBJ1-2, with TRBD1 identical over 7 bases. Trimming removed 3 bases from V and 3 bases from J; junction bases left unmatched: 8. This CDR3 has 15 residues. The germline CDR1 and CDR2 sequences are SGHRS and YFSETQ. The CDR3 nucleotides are TGCGCCAGCAGCTCCCAGGGGGGAACTTACTATGGCTACACCTTC. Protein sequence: CASSSQGGTYYGYTF.

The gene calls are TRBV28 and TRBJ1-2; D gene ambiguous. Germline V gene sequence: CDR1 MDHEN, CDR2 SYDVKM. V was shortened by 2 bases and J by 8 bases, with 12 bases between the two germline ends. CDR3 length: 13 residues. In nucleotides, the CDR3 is TGTGCCAGCAGTTTAGATCCCGCGGGGGGCTACACCTTC. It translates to CASSLDPAGGYTF.

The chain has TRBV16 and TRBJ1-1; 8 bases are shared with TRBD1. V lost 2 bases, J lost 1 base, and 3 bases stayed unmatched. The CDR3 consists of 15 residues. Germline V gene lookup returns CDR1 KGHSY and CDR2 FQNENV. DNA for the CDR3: TGTGCCAGCAGCCAAAACAGGGGGGGGAACACTGAAGCTTTCTTT. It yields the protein CASSQNRGGNTEAFF.

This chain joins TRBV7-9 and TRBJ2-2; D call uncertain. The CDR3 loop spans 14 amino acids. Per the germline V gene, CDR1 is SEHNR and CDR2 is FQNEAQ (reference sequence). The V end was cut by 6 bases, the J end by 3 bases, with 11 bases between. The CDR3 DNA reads TGTGCCAGCAGGATACAGACGGACACCGGGGAGCTGTTTTTT. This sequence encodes CASRIQTDTGELFF.

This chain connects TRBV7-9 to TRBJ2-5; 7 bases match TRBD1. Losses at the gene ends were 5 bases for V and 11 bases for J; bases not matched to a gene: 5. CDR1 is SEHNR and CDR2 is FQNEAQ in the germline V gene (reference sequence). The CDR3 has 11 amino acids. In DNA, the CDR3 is TGTGCCAGCAGCGAACAGGGGCCGCAGTACTTC. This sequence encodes CASSEQGPQYF.

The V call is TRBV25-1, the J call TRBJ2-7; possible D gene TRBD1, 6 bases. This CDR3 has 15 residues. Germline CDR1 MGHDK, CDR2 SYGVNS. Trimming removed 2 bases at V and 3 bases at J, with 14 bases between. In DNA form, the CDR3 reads TGTGCCAGCAGTGAACAGGGGTATTTTTTCTACGAGCAGTACTTC. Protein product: CASSEQGYFFYEQYF.

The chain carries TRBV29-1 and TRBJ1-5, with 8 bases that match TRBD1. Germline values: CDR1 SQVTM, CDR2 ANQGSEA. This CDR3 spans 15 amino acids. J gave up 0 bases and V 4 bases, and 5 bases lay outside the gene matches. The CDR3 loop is CSVVRTGHSNQPQHF. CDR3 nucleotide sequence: TGCAGCGTTGTCCGGACAGGGCATAGCAATCAGCCCCAGCATTTT.

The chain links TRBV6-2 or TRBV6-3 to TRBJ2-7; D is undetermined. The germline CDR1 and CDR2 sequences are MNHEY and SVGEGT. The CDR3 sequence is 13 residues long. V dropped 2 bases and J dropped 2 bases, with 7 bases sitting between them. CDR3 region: CASSYAEAYEQYF. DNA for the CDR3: TGTGCCAGCAGTTACGCGGAAGCCTACGAGCAGTACTTC.

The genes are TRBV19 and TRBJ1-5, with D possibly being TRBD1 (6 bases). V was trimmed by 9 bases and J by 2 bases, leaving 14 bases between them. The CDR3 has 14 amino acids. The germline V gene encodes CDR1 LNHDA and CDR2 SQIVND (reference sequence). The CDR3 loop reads CASLGQGRNQPQHF. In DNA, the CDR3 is TGTGCCAGCCTGGGCCAGGGGCGCAATCAGCCCCAGCATTTT. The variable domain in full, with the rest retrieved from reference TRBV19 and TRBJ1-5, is DGGITQSPKYLFRKEGQNVTLSCEQNLNHDAMYWYRQDPGQGLRLIYYSQIVNDFQKGDIAEGYSVSREKKESFPLTVTSAQKNPTAFYLCASLGQGRNQPQHFGDGTRLSIL.

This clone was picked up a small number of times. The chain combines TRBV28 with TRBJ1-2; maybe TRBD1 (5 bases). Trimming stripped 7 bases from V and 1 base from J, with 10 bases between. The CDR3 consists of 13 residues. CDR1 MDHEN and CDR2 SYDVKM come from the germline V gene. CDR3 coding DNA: TGTGCCAGCATTGGGGCCTTTAACTATGGCTACACCTTC. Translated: CASIGAFNYGYTF.

The CDR3 reads CASSPTGLYQETQYF. Written as DNA, the CDR3 is TGCGCCAGCAGCCCGACAGGGCTGTACCAAGAGACCCAGTACTTC. This chain connects TRBV5-1 to TRBJ2-5; TRBD1 agrees at 7 bases. The CDR3 sequence is 15 residues long. Losses at the gene ends were 4 bases for V and 0 bases for J; bases not matched to a gene: 6. CDR1 and CDR2 (germline): SGHRS, YFSETQ. Drawing the rest from reference TRBV5-1 and TRBJ2-5, the complete variable domain is KAGVTQTPRYLIKTRGQQVTLSCSPISGHRSVSWYQQTPGQGLQFLFEYFSETQRNKGNFPGRFSGRQFSNSRSEMNVSTLELGDSALYLCASSPTGLYQETQYFGPGTRLLVL.

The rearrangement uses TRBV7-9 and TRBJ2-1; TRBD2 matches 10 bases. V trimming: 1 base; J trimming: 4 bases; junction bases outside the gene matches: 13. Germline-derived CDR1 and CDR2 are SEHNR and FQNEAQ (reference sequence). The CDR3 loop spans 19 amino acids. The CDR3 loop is CASSLGGLAGVPQYNEQFF. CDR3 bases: TGTGCCAGCAGCTTAGGGGGCCTAGCGGGGGTCCCCCAATACAATGAGCAGTTCTTC.

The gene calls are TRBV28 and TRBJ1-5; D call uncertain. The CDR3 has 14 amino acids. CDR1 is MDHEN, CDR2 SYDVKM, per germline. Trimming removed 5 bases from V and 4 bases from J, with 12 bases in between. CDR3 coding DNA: TGTGCCAGCAGTCCGTTTATCCCTAATCAGCCCCAGCATTTT. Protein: CASSPFIPNQPQHF.

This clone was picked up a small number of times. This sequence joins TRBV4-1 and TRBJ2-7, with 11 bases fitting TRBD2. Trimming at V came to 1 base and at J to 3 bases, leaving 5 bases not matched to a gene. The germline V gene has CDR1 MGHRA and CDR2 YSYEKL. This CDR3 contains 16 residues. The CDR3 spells CASSQGVLAGVYEQYF. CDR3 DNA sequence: TGCGCCAGCAGCCAAGGCGTACTAGCGGGGGTCTACGAGCAGTACTTC.

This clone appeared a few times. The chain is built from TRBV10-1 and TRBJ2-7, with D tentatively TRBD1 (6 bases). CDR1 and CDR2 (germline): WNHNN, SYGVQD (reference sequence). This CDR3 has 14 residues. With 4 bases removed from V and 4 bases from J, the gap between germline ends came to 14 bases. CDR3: CASSASGQPYEQYF. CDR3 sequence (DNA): TGCGCCAGCAGTGCTTCTGGACAGCCTTACGAGCAGTACTTC.

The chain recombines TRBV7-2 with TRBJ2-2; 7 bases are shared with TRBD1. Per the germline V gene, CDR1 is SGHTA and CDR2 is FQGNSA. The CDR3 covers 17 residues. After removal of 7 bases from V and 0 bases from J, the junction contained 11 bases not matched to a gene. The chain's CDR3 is CASNYPRTGTNTGELFF. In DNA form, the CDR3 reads TGTGCCAGCAACTACCCCAGGACAGGAACGAACACCGGGGAGCTGTTTTTT. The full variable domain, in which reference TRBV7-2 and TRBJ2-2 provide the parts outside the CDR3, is GAGVSQSPSNKVTEKGKDVELRCDPISGHTALYWYRQSLGQGLEFLIYFQGNSAPDKSGLPSDRFSAERTGGSVSTLTIQRTQQEDSAVYLCASNYPRTGTNTGELFFGEGSRLTVL.

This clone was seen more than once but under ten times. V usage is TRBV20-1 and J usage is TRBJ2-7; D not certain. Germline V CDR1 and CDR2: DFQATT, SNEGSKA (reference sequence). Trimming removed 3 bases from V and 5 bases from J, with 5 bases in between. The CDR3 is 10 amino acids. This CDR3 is CSARADEQYF. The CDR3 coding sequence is TGCAGTGCTAGGGCCGACGAGCAGTACTTC.

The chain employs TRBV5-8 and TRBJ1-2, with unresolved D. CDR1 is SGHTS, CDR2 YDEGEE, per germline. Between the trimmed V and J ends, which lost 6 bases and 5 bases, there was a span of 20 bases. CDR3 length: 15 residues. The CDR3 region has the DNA TGTGCCAGCATCCTGGGTGTCAGCGCGAGGTATGGCTACACCTTC. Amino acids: CASILGVSARYGYTF.

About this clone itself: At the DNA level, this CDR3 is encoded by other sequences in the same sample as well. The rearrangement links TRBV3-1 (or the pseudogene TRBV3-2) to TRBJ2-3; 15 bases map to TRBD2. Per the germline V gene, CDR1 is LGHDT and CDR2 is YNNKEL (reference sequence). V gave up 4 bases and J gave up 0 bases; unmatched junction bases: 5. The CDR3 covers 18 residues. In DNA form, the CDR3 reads TGTGCCAGCAGCCGGGGACTAGCGGGGGGATCTAGCACAGATACGCAGTATTTT. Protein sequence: CASSRGLAGGSSTDTQYF.